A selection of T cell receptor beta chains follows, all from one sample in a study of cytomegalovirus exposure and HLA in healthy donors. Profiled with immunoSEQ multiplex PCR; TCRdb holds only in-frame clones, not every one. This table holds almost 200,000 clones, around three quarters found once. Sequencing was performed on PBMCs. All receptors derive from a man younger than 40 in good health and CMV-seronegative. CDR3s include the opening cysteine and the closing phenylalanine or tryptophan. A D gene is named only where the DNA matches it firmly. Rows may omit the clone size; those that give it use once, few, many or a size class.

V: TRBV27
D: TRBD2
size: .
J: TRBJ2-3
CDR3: CASHPGLAGGTSTDTQYF
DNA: TGTGCCAGCCACCCAGGACTAGCGGGAGGTACTAGCACAGATACGCAGTATTTT

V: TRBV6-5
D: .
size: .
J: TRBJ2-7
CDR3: CASSYSPGQYYEQYF
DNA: TGTGCCAGCAGTTACTCGCCGGGACAATACTACGAGCAGTACTTC

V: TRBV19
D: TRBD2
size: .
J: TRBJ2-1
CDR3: CVTSGDYNEQFF
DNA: TGTGTGACTAGCGGAGACTACAATGAGCAGTTCTTC

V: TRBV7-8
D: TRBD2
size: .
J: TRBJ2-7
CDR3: CASSLGLAGGHALDEQYF
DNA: TGTGCCAGCAGCCTCGGACTAGCGGGAGGGCATGCGTTGGACGAGCAGTACTTC

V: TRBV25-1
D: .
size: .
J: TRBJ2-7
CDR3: CASSEPGIYEQYF
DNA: TGTGCCAGCAGTGAACCCGGGATATACGAGCAGTACTTC

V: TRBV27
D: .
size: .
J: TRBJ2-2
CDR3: CATNGGTGELFF
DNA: TGTGCCACCAATGGCGGCACCGGGGAGCTGTTTTTT

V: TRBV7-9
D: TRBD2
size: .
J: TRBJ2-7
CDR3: CASSLGGTSGSYEQYF
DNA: TGTGCCAGCAGCTTAGGAGGGACTAGCGGATCCTACGAGCAGTACTTC

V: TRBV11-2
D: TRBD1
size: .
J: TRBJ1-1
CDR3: CASSLLSAGGVTEAFF
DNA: TGTGCCAGCAGCTTACTTTCGGCAGGGGGCGTCACTGAAGCTTTCTTT

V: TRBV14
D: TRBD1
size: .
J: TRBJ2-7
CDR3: CASSGTGRGEQYF
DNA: TGTGCCAGCAGCGGGACAGGGAGGGGCGAGCAGTACTTC

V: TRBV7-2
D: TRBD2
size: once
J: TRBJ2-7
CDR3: CASSLRGREAYEQYF
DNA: TGTGCCAGCAGCTTACGGGGTCGGGAGGCCTACGAGCAGTACTTC

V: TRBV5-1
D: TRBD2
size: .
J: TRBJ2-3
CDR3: CASSLGVGGPDTQYF
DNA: TGCGCCAGCAGCTTGGGGGTGGGAGGGCCAGATACGCAGTATTTT

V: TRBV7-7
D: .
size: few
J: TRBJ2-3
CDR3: CASSLAHGSTDTQYF
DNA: TGTGCTAGCAGCTTAGCTCATGGCAGCACAGATACGCAGTATTTT

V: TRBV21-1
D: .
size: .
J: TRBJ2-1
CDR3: CASSKGPGGNNEQFF
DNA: TGTGCCAGCAGCAAAGGTCCGGGAGGGAACAATGAGCAGTTCTTC

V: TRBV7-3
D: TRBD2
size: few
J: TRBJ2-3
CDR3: CASSLRAGEESDTQYF
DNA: TGTGCCAGCAGCTTACGAGCGGGAGAAGAATCAGATACGCAGTATTTT

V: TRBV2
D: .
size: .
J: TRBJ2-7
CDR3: CASILRAVYEQYF
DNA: TGTGCCAGCATCTTGAGGGCGGTTTACGAGCAGTACTTC

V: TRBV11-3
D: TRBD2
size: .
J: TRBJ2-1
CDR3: CASSSHSQLAGGGNEQFF
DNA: TGTGCCAGCAGCTCACATAGCCAACTAGCGGGAGGGGGCAATGAGCAGTTCTTC

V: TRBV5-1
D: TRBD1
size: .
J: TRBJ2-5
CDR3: CASSLRQGRTETQYF
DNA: TGCGCCAGCAGCCTGAGACAGGGGCGGACGGAGACCCAGTACTTC

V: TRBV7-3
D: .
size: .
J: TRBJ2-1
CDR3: CASSSRTGSSYNEQFF
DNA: TGTGCCAGCAGCTCCAGGACGGGGAGCTCCTACAATGAGCAGTTCTTC

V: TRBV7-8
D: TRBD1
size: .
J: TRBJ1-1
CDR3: CASSAGTVNTEAFF
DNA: TGTGCCAGCAGCGCCGGGACAGTGAACACTGAAGCTTTCTTT

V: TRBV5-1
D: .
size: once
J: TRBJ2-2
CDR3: CASSLRESTGELFF
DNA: TGCGCCAGCAGCTTACGGGAAAGCACCGGGGAGCTGTTTTTT

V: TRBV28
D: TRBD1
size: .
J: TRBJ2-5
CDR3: CASRTGGLETQYF
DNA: TGTGCCAGCAGGACAGGGGGCTTAGAGACCCAGTACTTC

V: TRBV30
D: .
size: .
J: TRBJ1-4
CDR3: CAWSHDLRQVF
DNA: TGTGCCTGGAGTCACGACCTCCGCCAGGTTTTT

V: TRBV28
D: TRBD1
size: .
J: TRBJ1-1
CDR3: CASSLWGTANTEAFF
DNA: TGTGCCAGCAGTTTATGGGGGACAGCGAACACTGAAGCTTTCTTT

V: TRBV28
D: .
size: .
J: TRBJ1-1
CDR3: CASSPRIDLNTEAFF
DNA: TGTGCCAGCAGTCCCCGGATCGACTTGAACACTGAAGCTTTCTTT

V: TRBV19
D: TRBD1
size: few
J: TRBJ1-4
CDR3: CASSSRTGVEKLFF
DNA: TGTGCCAGTAGTTCGCGAACAGGGGTGGAAAAACTGTTTTTT

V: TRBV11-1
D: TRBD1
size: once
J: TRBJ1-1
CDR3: CASSLYARGLMNTEAFF
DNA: TGTGCCAGCAGCTTATACGCCAGGGGGCTCATGAACACTGAAGCTTTCTTT

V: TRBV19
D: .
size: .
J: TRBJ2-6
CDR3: CASRRQSSGANVLTF
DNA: TGTGCCAGTAGGCGACAGAGCTCTGGGGCCAACGTCCTGACTTTC

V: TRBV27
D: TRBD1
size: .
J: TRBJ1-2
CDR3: CASSHGQAYGYTF
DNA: TGTGCCAGCAGTCACGGACAGGCATATGGCTACACCTTC

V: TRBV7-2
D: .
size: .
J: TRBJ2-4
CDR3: CASSYRGHQAKNIQYF
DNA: TGTGCCAGCAGCTATCGGGGACACCAAGCCAAAAACATTCAGTACTTC

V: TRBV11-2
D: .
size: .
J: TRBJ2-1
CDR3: CASSRPGLGGNEQFF
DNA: TGTGCCAGCAGCAGACCGGGCCTGGGGGGCAATGAGCAGTTCTTC

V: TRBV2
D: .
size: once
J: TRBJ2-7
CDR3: CASSGLVAAYEQYF
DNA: TGTGCCAGCAGTGGACTAGTTGCTGCCTACGAGCAGTACTTC

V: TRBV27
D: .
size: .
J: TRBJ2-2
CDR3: CASRRPGTGELFF
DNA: TGTGCCAGCAGGCGCCCCGGCACCGGGGAGCTGTTTTTT

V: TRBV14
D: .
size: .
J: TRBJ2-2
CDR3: CASEEGRNTGELFF
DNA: TGTGCCAGCGAGGAGGGCCGGAACACCGGGGAGCTGTTTTTT

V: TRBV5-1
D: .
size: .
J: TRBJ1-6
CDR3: CASSLVSAGYNSPLHF
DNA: TGCGCCAGCAGCTTGGTATCTGCAGGCTATAATTCACCCCTCCACTTT

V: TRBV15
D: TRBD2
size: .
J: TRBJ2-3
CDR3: CATSRSGLVTDTQYF
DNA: TGTGCCACCAGCAGATCGGGACTAGTCACAGATACGCAGTATTTT

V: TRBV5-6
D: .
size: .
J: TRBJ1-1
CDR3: CASSLDRVNTEAFF
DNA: TGTGCCAGCAGCTTGGACAGGGTGAACACTGAAGCTTTCTTT

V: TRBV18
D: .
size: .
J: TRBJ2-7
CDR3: CASSPPGGSEQYF
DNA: TGTGCCAGCTCACCACCAGGAGGGTCCGAGCAGTACTTC

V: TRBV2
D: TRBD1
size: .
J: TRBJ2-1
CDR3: CASTWTGSNEQFF
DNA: TGTGCCAGCACCTGGACAGGGAGTAATGAGCAGTTCTTC

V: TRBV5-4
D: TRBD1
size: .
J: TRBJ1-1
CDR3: CASSLGDRAMNTEAFF
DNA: TGTGCCAGCAGCTTGGGGGACAGGGCCATGAACACTGAAGCTTTCTTT

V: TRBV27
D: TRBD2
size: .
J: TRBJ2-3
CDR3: CASRTFPKAGLAALITPQYF
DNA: TGTGCCAGCCGTACCTTCCCCAAAGCGGGACTAGCGGCACTAATTACACCGCAGTATTTT

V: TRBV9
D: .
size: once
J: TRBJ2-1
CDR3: CASSVDSEQFF
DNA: TGTGCCAGCAGCGTCGACTCTGAGCAGTTCTTC

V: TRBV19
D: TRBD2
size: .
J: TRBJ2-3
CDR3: CASSMLGRGGSHADTQYF
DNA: TGTGCCAGTAGTATGCTGGGCCGGGGAGGGTCGCATGCAGATACGCAGTATTTT

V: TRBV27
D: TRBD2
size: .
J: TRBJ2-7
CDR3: CASSFDLAGSAVEQYF
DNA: TGTGCCAGCAGTTTTGACCTAGCGGGCTCGGCGGTCGAGCAGTACTTC

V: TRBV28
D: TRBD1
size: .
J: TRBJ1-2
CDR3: CASSFPGQVYGYTF
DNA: TGTGCCAGCAGTTTCCCGGGACAGGTTTATGGCTACACCTTC

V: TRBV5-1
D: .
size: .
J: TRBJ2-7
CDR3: CASSLETLSYEQYF
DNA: TGCGCCAGCAGCTTGGAGACTCTCTCCTACGAGCAGTACTTC